This entry lists 17 T cell receptor beta chains sequenced from one sample in a study of blood T cell repertoires in COVID-19 (dated by TCRdb to the early 2020s). Library method: the immunoSEQ multiplex PCR assay. TCRdb mirrors the immuneACCESS table, restricted to in-frame sequences. Some clones are absent from its copies; in checked studies, under half trace to an unresolved V gene, and the reason for the others is unknown. The sample records a few hundred thousand clones, roughly 87% of which are singletons. In total, the top ten clones hold more than 0.9% of the sample. The sample was PBMCs or T cells enriched from blood (not recorded which). Receptors were obtained from a woman in her twenties or thirties who had recovered from COVID-19.

The genes are TRBV18 and TRBJ2-3; 7 bases are shared with TRBD1. In germline, CDR1 is KGHSH, CDR2 LQKENI. This CDR3 is 15 amino acids long. Trimming at V came to 5 bases and at J to 1 base, leaving 6 bases not matched to a gene. The CDR3 DNA follows: TGTGCCAGCTCAATTGAGGGGGCCGGCACAGATACGCAGTATTTT. Translated: CASSIEGAGTDTQYF.

The rearrangement uses TRBV5-1 and TRBJ2-1; the D gene is possibly TRBD2 (7 bases). Trimming removed 4 bases from V and 5 bases from J, with 22 bases in between. CDR1 is SGHRS and CDR2 is YFSETQ in the germline V gene. The CDR3 spans 17 residues. This CDR3 reads CASSHRTGGDTHNEQFF. CDR3 DNA sequence: TGCGCCAGCAGCCACCGGACGGGGGGCGATACTCACAATGAGCAGTTCTTC. Filled out from reference TRBV5-1 and TRBJ2-1, the complete variable domain reads KAGVTQTPRYLIKTRGQQVTLSCSPISGHRSVSWYQQTPGQGLQFLFEYFSETQRNKGNFPGRFSGRQFSNSRSEMNVSTLELGDSALYLCASSHRTGGDTHNEQFFGPGTRLTVL.

The J gene is TRBJ2-5, the V gene TRBV9; TRBD2 aligns across 7 bases. This CDR3 is built from 15 residues. V dropped 3 bases and J dropped 2; count of bases not matched to a gene: 7. The germline V gene has CDR1 SGDLS and CDR2 YYNGEE. The CDR3 DNA sequence: TGTGCCAGCAGCGAAGCGGGGCTAAAACAAGAGACCCAGTACTTC. It specifies CASSEAGLKQETQYF.

The chain employs TRBV5-1 and TRBJ2-1; 8 bases map to TRBD2. The CDR3 loop spans 15 amino acids. V lost 4 bases and J lost 5; bases outside the gene matches: 8. Looked up from germline, CDR1 is SGHRS and CDR2 is YFSETQ. CDR3: CASSTGSGGDNEQFF. The DNA of the CDR3 is TGCGCCAGCAGCACCGGAAGCGGGGGAGACAATGAGCAGTTCTTC.

This chain joins TRBV28 and TRBJ2-3, with TRBD2 matching over 10 bases. This CDR3 spans 20 amino acids. V lost 4 bases to trimming and J lost 3 bases; unmatched junction nucleotides: 19. Looked up from germline, CDR1 is MDHEN and CDR2 is SYDVKM. The CDR3 here is CASSSVGLAEDPLWTDTQYF. CDR3 DNA: TGTGCCAGCAGTTCAGTAGGACTAGCGGAGGATCCTCTTTGGACAGATACGCAGTATTTT.

This chain uses TRBV6-2 or TRBV6-3 with TRBJ2-7; 7 nucleotides agree with TRBD1. In germline, CDR1 is MNHEY, CDR2 SVGEGT. V lost 2 bases, J lost 7 bases, and 14 bases stayed unmatched. The CDR3 is 16 amino acids. The DNA of the CDR3 is TGTGCCAGCAGTTACGGAGTTTTTGAGGGGGCGAGGGAGCAGTACTTC. Protein product: CASSYGVFEGAREQYF.

This chain uses TRBV19 with TRBJ2-1, with D possibly TRBD1 on 5 matching bases. CDR3 size: 11 residues. Germline V lookup: CDR1 LNHDA, CDR2 SQIVND (reference sequence). V was pared by 8 bases and J by 6 bases, with 8 bases between. The CDR3 region is CASGHLNEQFF. DNA for the CDR3: TGTGCCAGTGGACACCTCAATGAGCAGTTCTTC.

The V call is TRBV29-1, the J call TRBJ1-1, with D uncertain. The CDR3 runs to 15 residues. Germline V lookup: CDR1 SQVTM, CDR2 ANQGSEA. The ends were cut back, 4 bases at V and 1 base at J, with 16 bases in the middle. CDR3 nucleotide sequence: TGCAGCGTTGGTCCAGGAAGGTCAGGGAACACTGAAGCTTTCTTT. Translation gives CSVGPGRSGNTEAFF.

This sequence joins TRBV12-3 or TRBV12-4 and TRBJ2-2; a possible D gene is TRBD2 (5 bases). Deletions cut 9 bases from V and 5 bases from J, with 10 bases between. The CDR3 is 12 residues long. CDR3 protein: CASRRGTGELFF. The CDR3 nucleotides read TGTGCCAGTCGACGGGGTACCGGGGAGCTGTTTTTT.

The rearrangement uses TRBV11-3 and TRBJ2-1, with TRBD2 identical over 8 bases. V was pared by 1 base and J by 6 bases, with 5 bases of the junction left unmatched. The CDR3 length is 15 residues. Germline CDR1 reads SGHNT; CDR2 reads YENEEA. CDR3 in DNA: TGTGCCAGCAGCTTAGGTTTTAGCGGGGTCAATGAGCAGTTCTTC. Protein sequence: CASSLGFSGVNEQFF.

The chain employs TRBV3-1 (or the pseudogene TRBV3-2) and TRBJ1-2; TRBD1 agrees at 9 bases. The CDR3 extends over 16 amino acids. Unmatched junction bases numbered 7, after V lost 3 bases and J lost 2 bases. Germline-derived CDR1 and CDR2 are LGHDT and YNNKEL (reference sequence). The CDR3 sequence is CASSQSGGQGNYGYTF. The CDR3 bases are TGTGCCAGCAGCCAGAGTGGGGGACAGGGCAACTATGGCTACACCTTC.

The genes are TRBV12-3 or TRBV12-4 and TRBJ1-1; D is perhaps TRBD1 (6 bases). CDR3 size: 13 residues. Trimming cost V 3 bases and J 3 bases, with 8 bases left between them. The CDR3 reads CASSFSGDTEAFF. As DNA, the CDR3 is TGTGCCAGCAGTTTTTCAGGGGACACTGAAGCTTTCTTT.

The chain uses TRBV18 and TRBJ2-5, with 9 bases aligning to TRBD1. The V gene's germline CDR1 is KGHSH and CDR2 LQKENI. The CDR3 runs to 13 residues. Trimming took 11 bases from V and 5 from J; bases not matched to a gene: 9. The CDR3 here is CAAGSGTGETQYF. Written as DNA, the CDR3 is TGTGCCGCGGGCTCCGGGACAGGGGAGACCCAGTACTTC.

The CDR3 reads CASSLVRGGYPDTQYF. DNA of the CDR3: TGTGCCAGCAGCTTGGTACGGGGGGGATATCCAGATACGCAGTATTTT. The chain links TRBV11-3 to TRBJ2-3; 8 positions agree with TRBD2. Germline V lookup: CDR1 SGHNT, CDR2 YENEEA. CDR3 length: 16 residues. V lost 3 bases, J lost 4 bases, and 9 bases stayed unmatched.

DNA for the CDR3: TGTGCCACCAGCAGGGGGGGGCCCGAGGCGGATACGCAGTATTTT. Its translation is CATSRGGPEADTQYF. V gene TRBV15 combines with J gene TRBJ2-3; maybe TRBD2 (7 bases). The V end lost 3 bases, the J end lost 6 bases, and 16 bases lay between the germline ends. The CDR3 has 15 residues. From germline, CDR1 is LNHNV and CDR2 YYDKDF (reference sequence). The whole variable domain, remainder taken from reference TRBV15 and TRBJ2-3, is DAMVIQNPRYQVTQFGKPVTLSCSQTLNHNVMYWYQQKSSQAPKLLFHYYDKDFNNEADTPDNFQSRRPNTSFCFLDIRSPGLGDTAMYLCATSRGGPEADTQYFGPGTRLTVL.

This chain connects TRBV30 to TRBJ2-5, with D perhaps matching TRBD2 (7 bases). Deletions cut 1 base from V and 4 bases from J, with 16 bases between. The CDR3 consists of 15 residues. Germline CDR1 is GTSNPN and CDR2 is SVGIG (reference sequence). CDR3 amino acids: CAWSGSGGSGETQYF. The CDR3 bases are TGTGCCTGGAGTGGGTCGGGGGGCAGTGGAGAGACCCAGTACTTC.

This sequence joins TRBV28 and TRBJ1-1; a possible D gene is TRBD1 (5 bases). V dropped 6 bases and J dropped 2 bases, with 16 bases sitting between them. Germline V CDR1 and CDR2: MDHEN, SYDVKM. The CDR3 is made up of 15 amino acids. The DNA for the CDR3 is TGTGCCAGCAGCCCTAGGACACTGTCAAACACTGAAGCTTTCTTT. This sequence encodes CASSPRTLSNTEAFF.